The 2 T cell receptor beta chains below were found in one sample sequenced in a study of cytotoxic CD8 clonotypes in ibrutinib-treated CLL. Method: immunoSEQ multiplex PCR; TCRdb's copy keeps in-frame clones and lacks some. The sample includes more than 110,000 clones, 80% of them seen just once. Material: PBMCs, obtained after 36 months of ibrutinib treatment. The receptors were gathered from a human donor with chronic lymphocytic leukemia.

This chain connects TRBV18 to TRBJ2-5, with 9 bases aligning to TRBD2. Trimming at V came to 2 bases and at J to 4 bases, leaving 14 bases not matched to a gene. This CDR3 has 18 residues. In germline, CDR1 is KGHSH, CDR2 LQKENI. CDR3 nucleotide sequence: TGTGCCAGCTCACCATCCCTAGCGGGAACTGGTAGGGGAGAGACCCAGTACTTC. Residues: CASSPSLAGTGRGETQYF.

This rearrangement joins TRBV5-1 to TRBJ2-1; either TRBD1 or TRBD2 may supply D (6 bases each). CDR1 is SGHRS and CDR2 is YFSETQ in the germline V gene. V lost 0 bases to trimming and J lost 0 bases, with 10 bases between them. This CDR3 is built from 16 residues. CDR3 bases: TGCGCCAGCAGCTTGGGAGGGGGGAGCTCCTACAATGAGCAGTTCTTC. This sequence encodes CASSLGGGSSYNEQFF.